This T cell receptor beta chain was obtained from a study of identical twins. V lost 3 bases and J lost 3; bases outside the gene matches: 5. This CDR3 comprises 15 residues. Germline V CDR1 and CDR2: LNHNV, YYDKDF (reference sequence). Each cDNA held unique molecular identifiers, and template switching gave it a universal primer site. TCRdb fed the 5' RACE reads into MiXCR, producing one record per CDR3 protein. The sample includes hundreds of thousands of distinct CDR3 sequences, about 7.6% of them seen just once. As for this clonotype: Its target is unknown.

Study-wide points: Fewer insertions marked abundant cord blood beta clonotypes; young adult naive trended weakly, memory not at all. The authors drew conclusions from cross-sectional statistical analysis rather than following the same donors. In monozygotic twins, models underestimated the sharing of out-of-frame TCR alpha.

The data were also submitted as part of a second study, on yellow fever vaccine responses in identical twins.

This chain connects TRBV15 to TRBJ1-2; TRBD1 agrees at 9 bases. The clonotype comes from a woman between 18 and 29 years old in good health. The sequencing sample was made of PBMCs. CDR3 sequence reads: CATSSTGGAYYGYTF. CDR3 nucleotide sequence: TGTGCCACCAGCAGCACAGGGGGCGCTTACTATGGCTACACCTTC.